This T cell receptor (beta chain) came from a study of blood T cell repertoires in COVID-19 (TCRdb year 2020). Concerning the study at large: Samples from collaborators originated in the United States, Italy and Spain and spanned both the acute and convalescent phases of COVID-19. The material from the prospective study consisted of cDNA or gDNA derived from T cells, B-cell-depleted T cells, or PBMCs. Subjects who had been exposed to COVID-19, were actively infected with it, or had recovered from it provided the deeply sampled blood TCRbeta repertoires that made up the dataset. A freely available public database, intended as a resource for researchers studying the immune response to SARS-CoV-2, is where the repertoires were released. The samples were drawn from two sources: the first 160 participants of the ongoing ImmuneRACE study, and about 1,300 subjects contributed by 6 global collaborators. Nearly every sample came with metadata listing a de-identified subject ID, COVID-19 status, age in years and sex. Where HLA class I and class II types were available, the types were taken from metadata supplied by the sample provider, not from assay-based typing.

Study-wide findings and limitations: Clinical and demographic metadata were provided uncurated, with the amount varying by source and participant.

TCRbeta CDR3 regions were amplified from genomic DNA by means of the immunoSEQ Assay, a bias-controlled multiplex PCR. For the original study's pipeline: The number of nucleated cells in each sample was estimated by amplification of reference gene primers within the assay. Sequence reads were collapsed and filtered to measure the absolute abundance of every unique TCRbeta CDR3 rearrangement. For each sample, productive Simpson clonality was calculated as the square root of Simpson's diversity index over productive rearrangements. What TCRdb holds here is the immuneACCESS table cut down to in-frame rearrangements. Part of the clones is not present; checked against another copy, under half of the missing clones reflect an unresolved V gene, and the others are unexplained. V, J and clone size are those of that table, while D and trimming were read from the DNA. The sample table shows 350,000 to 500,000 clones, and approximately 90% are seen once. Less than 0.95% of the sample is held by the ten biggest clonotypes.

One collaborating source in Seattle enrolled patients during active infection and followed them longitudinally through the course of disease. The collaborating institutions used their own protocols to collect whole blood in K2EDTA tubes. For TCRbeta analysis, collaborator samples were shipped as frozen whole blood, as isolated PBMCs, or as DNA extracted from either sample type. With respect to this clone: Its cognate antigen has yet to be identified. Base-call qualities are not available, and no considerably larger clone is one nucleotide away.

Between the V and J ends, shortened by 4 bases and 7 bases respectively, the junction contains 17 bases. CDR1 SQVTM and CDR2 ANQGSEA were looked up in the germline V gene. The CDR3 runs 14 amino acids, cysteine and phenylalanine included. Just CDR3 DNA is preserved here, 42 bases in frame from base 1. The rearrangement joined TRBV29-1 to TRBJ2-1, and TRBD2 may be the D gene, going by 5 matching bases. This receptor was identified in a man in his late teens or twenties with COVID-19, enrolled during active disease. The sample consisted of peripheral blood. The sequenced DNA: TGCAGCGTTGGGGCGTCACTAGTAATGAATGAGCAGTTCTTC. The resulting protein is CSVGASLVMNEQFF.